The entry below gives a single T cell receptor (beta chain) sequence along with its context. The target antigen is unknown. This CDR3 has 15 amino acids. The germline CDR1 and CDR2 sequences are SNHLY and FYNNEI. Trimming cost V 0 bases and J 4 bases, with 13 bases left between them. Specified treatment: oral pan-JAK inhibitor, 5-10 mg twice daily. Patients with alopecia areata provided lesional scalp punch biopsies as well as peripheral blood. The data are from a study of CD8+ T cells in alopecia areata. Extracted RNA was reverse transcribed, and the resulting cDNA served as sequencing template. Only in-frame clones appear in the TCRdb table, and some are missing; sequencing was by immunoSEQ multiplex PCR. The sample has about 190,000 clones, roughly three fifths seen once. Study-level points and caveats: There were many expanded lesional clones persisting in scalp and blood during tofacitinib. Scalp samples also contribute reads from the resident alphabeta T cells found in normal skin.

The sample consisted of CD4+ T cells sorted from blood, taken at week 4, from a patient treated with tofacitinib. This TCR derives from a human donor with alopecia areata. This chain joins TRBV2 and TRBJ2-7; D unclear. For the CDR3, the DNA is TGTGCCAGCAGTGAAGCCCAGACCGCTAAGTACGAGCAGTACTTC. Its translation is CASSEAQTAKYEQYF.